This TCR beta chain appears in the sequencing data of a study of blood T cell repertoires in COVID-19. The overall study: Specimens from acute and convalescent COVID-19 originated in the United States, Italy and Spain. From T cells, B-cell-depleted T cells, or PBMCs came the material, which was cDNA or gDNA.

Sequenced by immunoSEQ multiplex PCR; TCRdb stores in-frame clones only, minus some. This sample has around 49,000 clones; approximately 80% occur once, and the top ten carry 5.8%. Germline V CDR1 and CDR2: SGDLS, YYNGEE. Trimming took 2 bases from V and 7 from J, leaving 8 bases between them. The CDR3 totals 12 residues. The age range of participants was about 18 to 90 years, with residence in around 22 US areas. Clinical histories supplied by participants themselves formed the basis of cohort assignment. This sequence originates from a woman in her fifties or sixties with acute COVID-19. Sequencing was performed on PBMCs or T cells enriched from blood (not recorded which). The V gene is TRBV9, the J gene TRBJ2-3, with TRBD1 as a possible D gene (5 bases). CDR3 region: CASSVDMNTQYF. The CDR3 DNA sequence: TGTGCCAGCAGCGTGGACATGAATACGCAGTATTTT.